The following is a T cell receptor beta chain sequence with its context. The source of the sample is a study of blood T cell repertoires in COVID-19. Study-wide context: T cells, B-cell-depleted T cells, or PBMCs provided the cDNA or gDNA that served as material.

TCRdb keeps only in-frame clones here, not all; method: immunoSEQ multiplex PCR. This sample has roughly 250,000 clones; around four fifths occur once, and the top ten carry 3.5% to 4.5%. This clonotype originated in a man aged 50 to 60 with acute or convalescent COVID-19. Sequenced material: peripheral blood.

The CDR3 protein is CASSAPTYRAVSYGYTF. The CDR3 coding sequence is TGTGCCAGCAGCGCACCCACCTACAGGGCTGTTAGCTATGGCTACACCTTC. This chain links TRBV13 with TRBJ1-2; maybe TRBD1 (6 bases). The V end was cut by 5 bases, the J end by 4 bases, with 23 bases between. Germline lookup yields CDR1 PRHDT and CDR2 FYEKMQ (reference sequence). The CDR3 totals 17 residues. Variable domain in full (rest from reference TRBV13 and TRBJ1-2): AAGVIQSPRHLIKEKRETATLKCYPIPRHDTVYWYQQGPGQDPQFLISFYEKMQSDKGSIPDRFSAQQFSDYHSELNMSSLELGDSALYFCASSAPTYRAVSYGYTFGSGTRLTVV.